This T cell receptor beta chain originates from a study of blood T cell repertoires in COVID-19. The overall study: The United States, Italy and Spain provided the acute and convalescent COVID-19 samples. PBMCs, B-cell-depleted T cells, or T cells were the source of the cDNA or gDNA that made up the material.

Original processing methods: Nucleated cell number was recorded as an estimate derived from reference gene primer amplification. The table came from immunoSEQ multiplex PCR; TCRdb's copy has only in-frame clones and leaves some out. The DNA was the basis for D and trimming; V, J and clone size are from that table. The sample has 200,000 to 250,000 clones, around nine tenths seen once. The CDR3 loop spans 13 amino acids. The germline CDR1 and CDR2 sequences are SQVTM and ANQGSEA. Sequenced sample: peripheral blood. J is TRBJ2-5 and V is TRBV29-1; maybe TRBD1 (6 bases). The source of this sequence is a woman aged 55-75 years who had recovered from COVID-19. CDR3 region: CSAKGTLQETQYF. The DNA for the CDR3 is TGCAGTGCTAAGGGGACATTACAAGAGACCCAGTACTTC.